Included here is one TCR beta chain sequence, with context. Study members were between roughly 18 and 89 years old and lived in 24 US regions. This sample was taken from a study of blood T cell repertoires in COVID-19. Study at large: The samples span acute and convalescent COVID-19 from the United States, Italy and Spain.

Methods used by the authors: Researchers report that nucleated cell counts were estimated from reference gene primer amplification. Using immunoSEQ multiplex PCR, the repertoire was profiled, and TCRdb retains in-frame clones only, with some absent. V and J calls plus clone size are reproduced from that table; the DNA served to infer D and trimming. This sample has some 270,000 clones, with 75% to 85% found just once. Material: PBMCs or T cells enriched from blood (not recorded which). The sequence was collected from a woman aged 45-65 years with acute COVID-19.

The CDR3 DNA is TGTGCCAGCAGCGTAGATGGCCAGGGTTCACCCCTCCACTTT. This codes for CASSVDGQGSPLHF. The chain combines TRBV9 with TRBJ1-6; tentatively, D is TRBD1 (5 bases). The CDR3 has 14 amino acids. The ends were cut back, 0 bases at V and 9 bases at J, with 10 bases in the middle. Germline assignment: CDR1 SGDLS and CDR2 YYNGEE.